Listed below are T cell receptor beta chains from one sample, sequenced in a study of blood T cell repertoires in COVID-19. TCRdb's copy holds only in-frame clones and misses some; the assay was immunoSEQ multiplex PCR. The sample lists around 130,000 clones; about 81% were seen once. The sequencing sample was made of peripheral blood. The receptors stem from a woman aged 80 or older with acute or convalescent COVID-19. Both conserved end residues are part of each CDR3. Each record gives: V gene, D gene, clone size, J gene, CDR3 DNA, CDR3 protein. The D gene is left open where the match is weak. Rows may omit the clone size; those that give it use once, few, many or a size class.

>TRBV9|.|.|TRBJ1-4
TGTGCCAGCAGCGTAAAGGGCAGGCGGGGTGAAAAACTGTTTTTT
CASSVKGRRGEKLFF
>TRBV24-1|TRBD2|once|TRBJ2-2
TGTGCCACGGAGCGGGAAAACACCGGGGAGCTGTTTTTT
CATERENTGELFF
>TRBV15|.|.|TRBJ1-2
TGTGCCACCAGCAGAGACAGGGAGGATGGCTACACCTTC
CATSRDREDGYTF
>TRBV6-2/TRBV6-3|.|few|TRBJ2-2
TGTGCCAGCAGTTACGGCGGCACCGGGGAGCTGTTTTTT
CASSYGGTGELFF
>TRBV5-1|TRBD1|.|TRBJ2-7
TGCGCCAGCAGCGCTGGGACAGGGGGCAAGTACGAGCAGTACTTC
CASSAGTGGKYEQYF
>TRBV19|.|.|TRBJ1-3
TGTGCCAGTAGTGAGGAAATGCGCCCCATTGACACCATATATTTT
CASSEEMRPIDTIYF
>TRBV19|TRBD1|.|TRBJ1-5
TGTGCCAGTAGTATAGCGCCCCAGGGGGCCGGCAATCAGCCCCAGCATTTT
CASSIAPQGAGNQPQHF
>TRBV7-9|TRBD1|.|TRBJ1-1
TGTGCCAGCAGCTTAACAGGGGTGGGCACTGAAGCTTTCTTT
CASSLTGVGTEAFF
>TRBV6-5|TRBD2|.|TRBJ2-7
TGTGCCAGCAGCCCGGGGGGGAAGCTAGTCCAGTACTTC
CASSPGGKLVQYF
>TRBV7-2|.|.|TRBJ1-4
TGTGCCAGCAGCCCCGGGCAGGGCGGTGAAAAACTGTTTTTT
CASSPGQGGEKLFF
>TRBV5-5|.|.|TRBJ1-5
TGTGCCAGCAGCTTGACCCCGGGATGGGGAGGTGGCAATCAGCCCCAGCATTTT
CASSLTPGWGGGNQPQHF
>TRBV10-1|TRBD2|.|TRBJ2-1
TGCGCCAGCAGCCTAGCGGGAGGGCCGAATCCGTACAATGAGCAGTTCTTC
CASSLAGGPNPYNEQFF
>TRBV12-3/TRBV12-4|TRBD1|few|TRBJ1-2
TGTGCCAGCAGTCCCACGACAGGGTTAGGCTACACCTTC
CASSPTTGLGYTF
>TRBV6-2/TRBV6-3|.|few|TRBJ1-1
TGTGCCAGCAGTTACGATACTGAACTAGGGACTGAAGCTTTCTTT
CASSYDTELGTEAFF
>TRBV6-6|TRBD2|few|TRBJ2-3
TGTGCCAGCAGGGGGACTAGCGGGAGTACAGATACGCAGTATTTT
CASRGTSGSTDTQYF
>TRBV5-4|TRBD2|.|TRBJ2-1
TGTGCCAGCAGCTTATGGCTAGCGGGGGGGCAGTGGGGTGAGCAGTTCTTC
CASSLWLAGGQWGEQFF
>TRBV18|TRBD1|.|TRBJ2-3
TGTGCCAGCTCACTACGGGGACAGGGAGGCACAGATACGCAGTATTTT
CASSLRGQGGTDTQYF
>TRBV7-2|TRBD2|.|TRBJ2-1
TGTGCCAGCAGCTTAGATGGTCTAGCGGGGGGTGAGCAGTTCTTC
CASSLDGLAGGEQFF
>TRBV5-4|TRBD2|.|TRBJ2-1
TGTGCCAGCAGCTTGGGACTAGCCGGGGGTGAGCAGTTCTTC
CASSLGLAGGEQFF
>TRBV29-1|.|.|TRBJ1-2
TGCAGCGTTGGGCAGGGGAATAACTATGGCTACACCTTC
CSVGQGNNYGYTF
>TRBV5-6|TRBD1|.|TRBJ1-2
TGTGCCAGCACCGACAGGGGGTCTAACTATGGCTACACCTTC
CASTDRGSNYGYTF
>TRBV5-1|.|once|TRBJ2-1
TGCGCCAGCAGCCCTTGGACTAATGAGCAGTTCTTC
CASSPWTNEQFF
>TRBV10-3|TRBD1|.|TRBJ2-3
TGTGCCATCAGTAAAGGACAGGGCACAGATACGCAGTATTTT
CAISKGQGTDTQYF
>TRBV7-2|TRBD2|.|TRBJ2-5
TGTGCCAGCAGCTTACAAAGGTCCAGCGGGACTCAAGAGACCCAGTACTTC
CASSLQRSSGTQETQYF
>TRBV5-1|.|.|TRBJ2-1
TGCGCCAGCAGCTTGGCGGTACTAGCTGAGGATGAGCAGTTCTTC
CASSLAVLAEDEQFF
>TRBV5-1|TRBD2|.|TRBJ2-3
TGCGCCAGCCGACTAGCGGGAGTAGCAGATACGCAGTATTTT
CASRLAGVADTQYF
>TRBV7-2|TRBD2|few|TRBJ2-5
TGTGCCAGCAGCTTAGCGGCTAGCGGGAGGGGCCAAGAGACCCAGTACTTC
CASSLAASGRGQETQYF
>TRBV12-3/TRBV12-4|.|few|TRBJ1-1
TGTGCCAGCAGTTTCCTAGGCCCCGTAACTTTCTTT
CASSFLGPVTFF
>TRBV19|TRBD1|.|TRBJ1-4
TGTGCCAGTAGGACGACAGGGATTGCAACTAATGAAAAACTGTTTTTT
CASRTTGIATNEKLFF
>TRBV9|.|.|TRBJ2-1
TGTGCCAGCAGACGGACGGGTAGCGATGAGCAGTTCTTC
CASRRTGSDEQFF
>TRBV20-1|.|few|TRBJ2-7
TGCAGTGCTAGTCGGGGCTACGAGCAGTACTTC
CSASRGYEQYF
>TRBV2|.|.|TRBJ2-1
TGTGCCAGCGGCGGGCAGCTAGCCCATGAGCAGTTCTTC
CASGGQLAHEQFF
>TRBV13|.|.|TRBJ2-7
TGTGCCAGCAGCTTCAGGGGATACGAGCAGTACTTC
CASSFRGYEQYF
>TRBV7-2|.|.|TRBJ1-2
TGTGCCAGCAGCTTAGGGGGGCTAGATGGCTACACCTTC
CASSLGGLDGYTF
>TRBV7-2|TRBD1|.|TRBJ2-1
TGTGCCAGCAGCTCGACCGGGACAGAAAAATACAATGAGCAGTTCTTC
CASSSTGTEKYNEQFF
>TRBV7-9|TRBD2|.|TRBJ2-1
TGTGCCAGCAGCTTATGGCGGGGTGGCGGGAGGGAATACAATGAGCAGTTCTTC
CASSLWRGGGREYNEQFF
>TRBV30|.|.|TRBJ1-5
TGTGCCTGGACTCAAGGGGCTCAGCCCCAGCATTTT
CAWTQGAQPQHF
>TRBV5-4|.|.|TRBJ2-6
TGTGCCAGCAGTTTTTCCCACTACTCTGGGGCCAACGTCCTGACTTTC
CASSFSHYSGANVLTF